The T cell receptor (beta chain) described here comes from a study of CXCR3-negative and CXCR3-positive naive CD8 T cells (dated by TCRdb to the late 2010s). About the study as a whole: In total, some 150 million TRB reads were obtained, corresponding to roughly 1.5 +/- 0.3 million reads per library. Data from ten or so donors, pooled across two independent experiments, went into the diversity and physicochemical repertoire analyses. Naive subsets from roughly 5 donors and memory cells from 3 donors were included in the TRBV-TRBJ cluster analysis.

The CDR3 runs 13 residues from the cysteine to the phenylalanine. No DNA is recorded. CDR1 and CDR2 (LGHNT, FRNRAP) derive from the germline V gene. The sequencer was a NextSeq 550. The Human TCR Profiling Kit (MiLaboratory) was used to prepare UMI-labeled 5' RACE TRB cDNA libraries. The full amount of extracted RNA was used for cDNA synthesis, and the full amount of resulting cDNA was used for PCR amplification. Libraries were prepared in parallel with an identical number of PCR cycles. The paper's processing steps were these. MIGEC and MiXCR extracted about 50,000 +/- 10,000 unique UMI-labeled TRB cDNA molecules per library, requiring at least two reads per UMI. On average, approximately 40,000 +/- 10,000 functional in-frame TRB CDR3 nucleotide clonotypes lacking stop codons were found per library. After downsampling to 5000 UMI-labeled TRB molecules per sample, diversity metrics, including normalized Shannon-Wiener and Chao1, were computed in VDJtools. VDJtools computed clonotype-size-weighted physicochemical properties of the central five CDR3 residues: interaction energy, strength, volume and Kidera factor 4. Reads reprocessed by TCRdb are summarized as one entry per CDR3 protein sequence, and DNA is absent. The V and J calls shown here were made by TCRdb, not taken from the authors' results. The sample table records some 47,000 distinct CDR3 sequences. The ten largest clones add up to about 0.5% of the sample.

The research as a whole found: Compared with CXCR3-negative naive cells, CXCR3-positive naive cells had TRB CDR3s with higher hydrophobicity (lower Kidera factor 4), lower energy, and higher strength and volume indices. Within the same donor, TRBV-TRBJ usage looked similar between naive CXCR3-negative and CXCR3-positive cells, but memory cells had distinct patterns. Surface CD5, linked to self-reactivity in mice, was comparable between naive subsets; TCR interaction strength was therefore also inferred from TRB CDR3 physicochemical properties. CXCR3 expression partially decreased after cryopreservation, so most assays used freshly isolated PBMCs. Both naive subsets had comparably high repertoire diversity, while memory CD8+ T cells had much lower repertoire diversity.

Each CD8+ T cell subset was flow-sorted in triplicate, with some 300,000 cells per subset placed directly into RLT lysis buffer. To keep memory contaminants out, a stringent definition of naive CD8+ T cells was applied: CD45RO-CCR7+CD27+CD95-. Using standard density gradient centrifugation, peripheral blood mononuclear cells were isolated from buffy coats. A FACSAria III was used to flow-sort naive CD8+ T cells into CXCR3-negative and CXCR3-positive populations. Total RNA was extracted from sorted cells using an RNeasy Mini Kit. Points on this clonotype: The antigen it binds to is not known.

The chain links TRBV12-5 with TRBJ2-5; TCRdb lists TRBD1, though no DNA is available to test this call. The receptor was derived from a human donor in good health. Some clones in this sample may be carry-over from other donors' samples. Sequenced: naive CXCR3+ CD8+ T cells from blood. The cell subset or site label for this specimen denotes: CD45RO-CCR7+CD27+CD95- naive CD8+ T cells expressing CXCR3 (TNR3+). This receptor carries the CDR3 CASSLGLPVFQYF.